Shown below are 23 T cell receptor beta chains from a single sample sequenced in a study of cytomegalovirus exposure and HLA in healthy donors. PCR was performed using 60 Vbeta and 13 Jbeta primers. The protocol was immunoSEQ multiplex PCR, while the TCRdb copy is restricted to in-frame clones and leaves out a portion. The table records about 150,000 clones, around 82% of them present only once. Source material: PBMCs. These receptors all come from a woman between 50 and 59 years old in good health and CMV-seropositive.

V is TRBV19 and J is TRBJ2-2, with D perhaps TRBD2 (5 bases). V shed 4 bases and J shed 5 bases, with 17 bases lying between them. In germline, CDR1 is LNHDA, CDR2 SQIVND (reference sequence). This CDR3 comprises 16 residues. DNA for the CDR3: TGTGCCAGTAGTACCCCAAAGGACTTCTTTACCGGGGAGCTGTTTTTT. This encodes CASSTPKDFFTGELFF.

The rearrangement links TRBV19 to TRBJ1-5, with TRBD1 matching 8 bases. Germline CDR1 reads LNHDA; CDR2 reads SQIVND (reference sequence). This CDR3 is 15 amino acids long. The trim removed 7 bases at V and 1 base at J, leaving 6 bases unmatched. This CDR3 is CASISDRVSNQPQHF. CDR3 DNA sequence: TGTGCCAGTATCTCGGACAGGGTAAGCAATCAGCCCCAGCATTTT.

The CDR3 region is CASSPGFSGDTEAFF. The CDR3 bases are TGTGCCAGCAGCCCTGGCTTTTCGGGAGACACTGAAGCTTTCTTT. The chain carries TRBV5-8 and TRBJ1-1; D remains unclear. The CDR3 extends over 15 amino acids. V was shortened by 4 bases and J by 3 bases, with 16 bases between the two germline ends. Germline CDR1 is SGHTS and CDR2 is YDEGEE.

The chain employs TRBV7-8 and TRBJ1-1, with D possibly matching TRBD1 (5 bases). Germline CDR1 reads SGHVS; CDR2 reads FQNEAQ. The CDR3 length is 15 residues. V was pared by 1 base and J by 5 bases, with 14 bases between. The CDR3 nucleotides are TGTGCCAGCAGCTTAGGGATGATGGACAAAACTGAAGCTTTCTTT. It codes for CASSLGMMDKTEAFF.

The rearrangement uses TRBV9 and TRBJ1-2; TRBD1 agrees at 8 bases. Germline CDR1 and CDR2: SGDLS and YYNGEE. Losses at the gene ends were 2 bases for V and 5 bases for J; bases not matched to a gene: 8. The CDR3 has 15 amino acids. The CDR3 spells CASSVAQGAGYGYTF. Here the CDR3 DNA reads TGTGCCAGCAGCGTCGCTCAGGGGGCCGGGTATGGCTACACCTTC.

CDR3 loop: CASSTRGRNTGELFF. CDR3 DNA: TGTGCCAGCAGTACCAGGGGCCGGAACACCGGGGAGCTGTTTTTT. This rearrangement joins TRBV6-5 to TRBJ2-2, with a tentative D call TRBD1 (6 bases). V was pared by 5 bases and J by 1 base, with 11 bases between. CDR3 length: 15 amino acids. The germline V gene has CDR1 MNHEY and CDR2 SVGAGI.

As to this clone: In the same sample, other DNA sequences code for this CDR3. This sequence joins TRBV6-1 and TRBJ2-3; D is perhaps TRBD2 (6 bases). Germline CDR1 is MNHNS and CDR2 is SASEGT. The CDR3 is 14 amino acids. V lost 2 bases and J lost 0, with 6 bases in between. The CDR3 DNA is TGTGCCAGCAGTGAACGGGGGAGCACAGATACGCAGTATTTT. This translates into CASSERGSTDTQYF.

To note about this clone: The junction differs from germline at one of its ends, possibly a read error. This chain links TRBV7-8 with TRBJ1-2; D not resolved. This CDR3 spans 15 amino acids. In germline, CDR1 is SGHVS, CDR2 FQNEAQ. As DNA, the CDR3 is TGTACCAGCAGACCCGCGGCGGGCGCAGGTGGAGGCTACACCTTC. This sequence encodes CTSRPAAGAGGGYTF.

On this clone: An end of the junction does not agree with germline; a read error may underlie this. The rearrangement uses TRBV11-2 and TRBJ1-2; no clear D. This CDR3 comprises 17 residues. Germline lookup yields CDR1 SGHAT and CDR2 FQNNGV. The CDR3 coding sequence is TGTGCCAGCAGTTTAGACACGGTGGCTGGACTTAACTATGGCTACACCTTC. Its protein is CASSLDTVAGLNYGYTF.

There are a few counts of this clone. The V and J genes are TRBV9 and TRBJ2-1; 9 positions match TRBD2. CDR3 size: 15 residues. The junction had 3 bases not matched to a gene; V was cut back by 3 bases and J by 2 bases. CDR1 is SGDLS and CDR2 is YYNGEE in the germline V gene. The CDR3 sequence: CASSGGGGAYNEQFF. For the CDR3, the DNA is TGTGCCAGCAGCGGGGGCGGGGGGGCCTACAATGAGCAGTTCTTC.

This rearrangement joins TRBV6-1 to TRBJ2-5; D unresolved. Germline V lookup: CDR1 MNHNS, CDR2 SASEGT. This CDR3 has 11 residues. V lost 3 bases and J 4 bases, leaving 3 bases between the germline ends. The chain's CDR3 is CASSDRETQYF. CDR3 bases: TGTGCCAGCAGTGACCGAGAGACCCAGTACTTC.

The chain employs TRBV5-1 and TRBJ2-2; 8 bases fit TRBD2. Unmatched junction bases numbered 4, after V lost 7 bases and J lost 2 bases. CDR1 and CDR2 from the germline V gene are SGHRS and YFSETQ. The CDR3 has 14 amino acids. This chain's CDR3 is CASGLAGNTGELFF. In DNA form, the CDR3 reads TGCGCCAGCGGGCTAGCGGGTAACACCGGGGAGCTGTTTTTT.

CDR3 protein: CASSPGVAGLHGTQYF. The CDR3 coding sequence is TGTGCCAGCAGCCCGGGAGTAGCGGGGCTCCATGGGACCCAGTACTTC. The rearrangement uses TRBV7-3 and TRBJ2-5, with TRBD2 matching 8 bases. Per the germline V gene, CDR1 is SGHTA and CDR2 is FQGTGA. This CDR3 spans 16 amino acids. V shed 5 bases, J shed 7 bases, and the junction held 15 bases outside the gene matches.

V and J are TRBV5-1 and TRBJ2-3, with 11 bases matching TRBD2. V lost 0 bases and J lost 3; bases outside the gene matches: 6. This CDR3 has 17 residues. The germline gives CDR1 SGHRS, CDR2 YFSETQ. The CDR3: CASSLASTSGGTDTQYF. The DNA of the CDR3 is TGCGCCAGCAGCTTGGCCTCTACTAGCGGGGGAACAGATACGCAGTATTTT.

This chain joins TRBV19 and TRBJ1-1, with D possibly TRBD1 on 5 matching bases. The germline CDR1 and CDR2 sequences are LNHDA and SQIVND (reference sequence). CDR3 length: 14 amino acids. The V gene lost 3 bases and the J gene lost 4 bases, with 12 bases spanning the gap. The CDR3 coding sequence is TGTGCCAGTAGTATCGGGGGACGGACCACTGAAGCTTTCTTT. It encodes CASSIGGRTTEAFF.

This sequence joins TRBV4-1 and TRBJ1-2, with 7 bases lining up with TRBD1. The CDR3 covers 15 residues. The trim removed 5 bases at V and 4 bases at J, leaving 10 bases unmatched. CDR1 and CDR2 from the germline V gene are MGHRA and YSYEKL. CDR3 in DNA: TGCGCCAGCAGCTCCGTAAACAGGGGTAGCTATGGCTACACCTTC. Protein: CASSSVNRGSYGYTF.

The chain carries TRBV5-4 and TRBJ2-7, with 8 bases matching TRBD2. The V gene end was trimmed by 4 bases and the J gene end by 4 bases; junction bases not matched to a gene: 7. CDR1 and CDR2 from the germline V gene are SGHNT and YYREEE (reference sequence). The CDR3 contains 14 residues. CDR3 amino acids: CASSQRGKVYEQYF. The CDR3 DNA sequence: TGTGCCAGCAGCCAGCGGGGGAAAGTTTACGAGCAGTACTTC.

The chain joins TRBV10-3 to TRBJ2-5; D possibly corresponds to TRBD1 (6 bases). V shed 10 bases and J shed 1 base, with 10 bases lying between them. The CDR3 has 12 amino acids. The germline V gene has CDR1 ENHRY and CDR2 SYGVKD. CDR3 in amino acids: CATRTAQETQYF. For the CDR3, the DNA is TGTGCCACTCGGACAGCCCAAGAGACCCAGTACTTC.

The chain has TRBV19 and TRBJ2-5; 8 bases map to TRBD2. Germline CDR1 LNHDA, CDR2 SQIVND (reference sequence). The CDR3 loop spans 16 amino acids. Losses at the gene ends were 5 bases for V and 6 bases for J; bases not matched to a gene: 14. Here the CDR3 reads CASSQSGPGTRKTQYF. The CDR3, as DNA: TGTGCCAGTAGTCAATCCGGACCTGGGACTAGAAAGACCCAGTACTTC.

The V call is TRBV9, the J call TRBJ2-3; D may be TRBD1 (5 bases). The germline gives CDR1 SGDLS, CDR2 YYNGEE. The CDR3 is made up of 14 amino acids. V lost 0 bases, J lost 5 bases, and 10 bases lay in between. The DNA of the CDR3 is TGTGCCAGCAGCGTAGACGTGGGGCAAGATACGCAGTATTTT. As protein: CASSVDVGQDTQYF.

This rearrangement joins TRBV27 to TRBJ1-1, with 7 bases lining up with TRBD1. Germline V lookup: CDR1 MNHEY, CDR2 SMNVEV (reference sequence). The CDR3 consists of 14 residues. V gave up 3 bases and J gave up 8 bases; unmatched junction bases: 9. The CDR3: CASSFRQGRSEAFF. As DNA, the CDR3 is TGTGCCAGCAGTTTTCGACAGGGCCGATCCGAAGCTTTCTTT.

The rearrangement links TRBV9 to TRBJ2-1, with 12 nucleotides matching TRBD2. The CDR3 runs to 15 residues. Germline V lookup: CDR1 SGDLS, CDR2 YYNGEE. V shed 2 bases, J shed 6 bases, and the junction held 3 bases outside the gene matches. The CDR3, as DNA: TGTGCCAGCAGCGTCCTAGCGGGGGGGGCCAATGAGCAGTTCTTC. Its translation: CASSVLAGGANEQFF.

This clone was seen more than once but under ten times. Other DNA sequences within the sample encode an identical CDR3. V usage is TRBV7-3 and J usage is TRBJ2-1; possibly TRBD1 for D (5 bases). Trimming took off 4 bases at V and 0 bases at J, with 10 bases between the two ends. Germline-derived CDR1 and CDR2 are SGHTA and FQGTGA. The CDR3 length is 15 residues. The CDR3 DNA is TGTGCCAGCAGCTCCACAGGTAGCTCCTACAATGAGCAGTTCTTC. It translates to CASSSTGSSYNEQFF.